Listed below are T cell receptor beta chains from one sample, sequenced in a study of cytomegalovirus exposure and HLA in healthy donors. The repertoire was sequenced with immunoSEQ multiplex PCR; TCRdb's copy has only in-frame clones and lacks some. The sample yields 150,000 to 200,000 clones, about four fifths seen once. The specimen was PBMCs. Receptor source: a woman aged 40 to 55 in good health and CMV-seronegative. The conserved cysteine and the conserved F or W are not part of the CDR3 here. D genes are given only for firm matches. Clone sizes are given selectively: once, few, many, or a class where the clone is expanded.

j_call | d_call | v_call | clone_size | cdr3_aa
TRBJ1-5 | TRBD1 | TRBV19 | . | ASKREQGSNQPQH
TRBJ2-3 | . | TRBV11-1 | . | ASSLVDSRTDTQY
TRBJ1-1 | . | TRBV27 | . | ASRTTGRAEAF
TRBJ2-7 | . | TRBV5-4 | . | ASSLGPGERQY
TRBJ1-1 | . | TRBV6-1 | . | ASSGQVRTEAF
TRBJ1-5 | TRBD1 | TRBV28 | . | ASTPTGGSQPQH
TRBJ1-5 | . | TRBV7-2 | . | ASSLGVDQPQH
TRBJ1-3 | . | TRBV21-1 | . | ASSIVQDDLSGNTIY
TRBJ1-2 | TRBD1 | TRBV7-2 | once | APSGTAFYGYT
TRBJ2-2 | . | TRBV4-2 | . | ASSPLGRDTGELF
TRBJ2-5 | TRBD2 | TRBV28 | . | ASSLWGTSSKWETQY
TRBJ2-1 | . | TRBV7-7 | . | ASSLSGELDEQF
TRBJ1-6 | . | TRBV20-1 | . | SAREQSLH
TRBJ1-6 | TRBD1 | TRBV4-2 | few | ASSQDITGGGSPLH
TRBJ1-1 | . | TRBV5-1 | few | ASSLGTDTEAF
TRBJ2-1 | . | TRBV6-6 | . | ASSYEWLVNEQF
TRBJ2-1 | . | TRBV10-3 | . | AISVVGYEQF
TRBJ2-1 | . | TRBV11-2 | few | ASSLGFLGEQF
TRBJ2-1 | . | TRBV5-1 | . | ASLAEGREQF
TRBJ2-3 | TRBD2 | TRBV5-4 | . | ASSIPGLAGGSTDTQY
TRBJ2-1 | TRBD2 | TRBV5-1 | . | ASSFGTRINEQF
TRBJ2-5 | TRBD2 | TRBV5-1 | . | ASSLRSGMEETQY
TRBJ2-1 | . | TRBV7-9 | . | ASSPLSSYNEQF
TRBJ2-6 | TRBD1 | TRBV6-1 | . | ASSDGTGGVGANVLT
TRBJ2-5 | . | TRBV6-6 | once | ASSYSTPDGETQY
TRBJ2-5 | TRBD2 | TRBV5-4 | . | ASSPGTSGDREQY
TRBJ2-5 | . | TRBV7-2 | . | ASSLGVNARGTQY
TRBJ2-1 | TRBD2 | TRBV18 | . | ASSRLAGGTYNEQF
TRBJ1-1 | . | TRBV18 | . | ASSPLQRADTEAF
TRBJ2-7 | TRBD2 | TRBV5-6 | once | ASSSRGGSYEQY
TRBJ2-3 | TRBD2 | TRBV5-1 | few | ASSLGSLRLAGGFEDTQY
TRBJ1-2 | TRBD1 | TRBV4-3 | . | ASSRTEGGRSGYT
TRBJ1-5 | . | TRBV5-1 | . | ASSPSGIGGQPQH
TRBJ2-1 | . | TRBV11-3 | . | ASSLAGEFWEQF
TRBJ1-4 | . | TRBV9 | . | ASSPAGVRGNEKLF
TRBJ2-3 | . | TRBV14 | . | ASSQQLASDTQY
TRBJ2-1 | TRBD2 | TRBV4-3 | . | ASSQDRTRSNEQF
TRBJ1-4 | TRBD1 | TRBV7-9 | many | ASSLWTGGRSNEKLF
TRBJ1-2 | TRBD1 | TRBV9 | . | ASSADRDGYT
. | TRBD1 | TRBV7-7 | . | ASSFGQGDEQY
TRBJ1-3 | . | TRBV7-2 | . | ASSFNRDSGNTIY
TRBJ1-5 | . | TRBV5-3 | . | ARSLAGNQPQH